This TCR beta chain originates from a study of shared clonotypes between healthy human individuals. Generated by immunoSEQ multiplex PCR, the TCRdb table keeps only in-frame clones and is missing some. Altogether over 2 million clones are present, approximately 95% being singletons, with the ten largest covering 0.13%. The germline V and J ends were trimmed by 4 bases and 7 bases, with 12 bases remaining between them. Germline lookup yields CDR1 SGHTS and CDR2 YDEGEE. The CDR3 extends over 14 amino acids. This receptor was taken from a man between 18 and 35 years old in good health. Input material: naive CD4+ T cells sorted from blood. Subset given: CD45RA+ positively selected. This chain links TRBV5-8 with TRBJ1-6; tentatively, D is TRBD1 (6 bases). This CDR3 reads CASSLGQYNSPLHF. The CDR3 DNA follows: TGTGCCAGCAGCCTCGGACAGTACAATTCACCCCTCCACTTT.